A single T cell receptor beta chain is shown here with its context. Its antigen is undetermined. This entry belongs to a study of T cells in Graves' hyperthyroidism and ophthalmopathy. General study findings and limits: Model output signaled ophthalmopathy a median approximately six months ahead of onset.

Germline V CDR1 and CDR2: MRHNA, SNTAGT. There are 16 residues in the CDR3. Between the trimmed V and J ends, which lost 2 bases and 4 bases, there was a span of 14 bases. The source material, RNA transcripts, was used to amplify TCR beta CDR3 regions. RT-PCR in the first round (using the HTBI primer set) targeted the TCR CDR3. TCRdb re-derived calls from the multiplex PCR reads in MiXCR, one entry per CDR3 protein. The sample consists of around 600,000 distinct CDR3 sequences, less than 45% of them appearing once. Sample: peripheral blood or thyroid tissue (not recorded which). This clonotype was obtained from an adult man with Graves' disease, either hyperthyroidism or ophthalmopathy (not recorded which). The chain has TRBV6-4 and TRBJ1-4; weak D call: TRBD1 (5 bases). In DNA, the CDR3 is TGTGCCAGCAGTGACCCGAACAGGTTCGATAATGAAAAACTGTTTTTT. Translated, it gives CASSDPNRFDNEKLFF.